One and the same sample provided the 27 T cell receptor beta chains below, sequenced in a study of read filtering for tumor transcriptome and immune sequencing. The library was built from about 370 ng RNA with molecular barcoded adaptors for alpha/delta and beta/gamma chains. TCRdb re-called the reads through MiXCR, storing one row per CDR3 protein. Among approximately 150,000 distinct CDR3 sequences listed, approximately 13% were seen once. Sequencing input: a population of CD138-negative cells sorted from bone marrow. The receptors shown here come from a donor older than 35 with multiple myeloma.

In its sample, this clonotype was seen many times. J is TRBJ2-3 and V is TRBV5-1; D remains unclear. The CDR3 covers 16 residues. V dropped 4 bases and J dropped 5 bases, with 20 bases sitting between them. Looked up from germline, CDR1 is SGHRS and CDR2 is YFSETQ. The CDR3 protein is CASSIRAYAPGDTQYF. The CDR3 nucleotides read TGCGCCAGCAGCATCCGGGCCTACGCCCCTGGAGATACGCAGTATTTT.

This clonotype has ten or more counts. The chain couples TRBV12-3 or TRBV12-4 to TRBJ2-2; no firm D call. The CDR3 totals 15 residues. V gave up 4 bases and J gave up 2 bases, with 11 bases separating them. In DNA, the CDR3 is TGTGCCAGCAGTTCCAAGGGTCTTAACACCGGGGAGCTGTTTTTT. Protein product: CASSSKGLNTGELFF.

This clonotype was detected many times. The CDR3: CASSQEIEQGGNSPLHF. The CDR3, as DNA: TGTGCCAGCAGCCAAGAAATTGAACAGGGGGGAAATTCACCCCTCCACTTT. The chain carries TRBV3-1 and TRBJ1-6; 8 bases match TRBD1. Germline CDR1 LGHDT, CDR2 YNNKEL (reference sequence). Losses at the gene ends were 0 bases for V and 7 bases for J; bases not matched to a gene: 8. CDR3 length equals 17 residues.

The table lists this clonotype with many counts. This sequence joins TRBV6-2 or TRBV6-3 and TRBJ1-4; 9 bases fit TRBD1. Germline CDR1 reads MNHEY; CDR2 reads SVGEGT. V shed 6 bases, J shed 11 bases, and the junction held 10 bases outside the gene matches. This CDR3 has 14 residues. The CDR3 spells CASSDPGQGLKLFF. As DNA, the CDR3 is TGTGCCAGCAGCGATCCGGGACAGGGTCTGAAACTGTTTTTT.

The V call is TRBV5-1, the J call TRBJ1-4; D unresolved. This CDR3 spans 15 amino acids. Trimming took off 0 bases at V and 0 bases at J, with 6 bases between the two ends. Germline CDR1 SGHRS, CDR2 YFSETQ. The CDR3, as DNA: TGCGCCAGCAGCTTGGGCAGAGCAACTAATGAAAAACTGTTTTTT. It specifies CASSLGRATNEKLFF.

There are a few counts of this clonotype. This sequence joins TRBV11-2 and TRBJ2-3; tentatively, D is TRBD2 (7 bases). The ends were cut back, 5 bases at V and 4 bases at J, with 19 bases in the middle. Germline V gene lookup returns CDR1 SGHAT and CDR2 FQNNGV. The CDR3 is 16 residues long. CDR3 DNA sequence: TGTGCCAGCAGCCCCCGAAACGGAGGGGGGGCAGATACGCAGTATTTT. Protein: CASSPRNGGGADTQYF.

This clonotype was counted ten times or more. The chain has TRBV14 and TRBJ1-5, with unresolved D. In germline, CDR1 is SGHDN, CDR2 FVKESK. Trimming shortened V by 0 bases and J by 2 bases, and 17 bases separated the two germline ends. The CDR3 has 18 amino acids. CDR3 coding DNA: TGTGCCAGCAGCCAAGAAGAATGGAGGATCCGGGGCAATCAGCCCCAGCATTTT. It specifies CASSQEEWRIRGNQPQHF.

This clonotype was counted between two and nine times. This chain connects TRBV29-1 to TRBJ2-7, with D possibly being TRBD2 (6 bases). CDR1 and CDR2 (germline): SQVTM, ANQGSEA. Trimming cost V 3 bases and J 4 bases, with 13 bases left between them. The CDR3 runs to 13 residues. CDR3 residues: CSVDGGRSYEQYF. CDR3 sequence (DNA): TGCAGCGTTGATGGGGGGAGGTCGTACGAGCAGTACTTC.

The chain has TRBV29-1 and TRBJ1-2, with unresolved D. V lost 0 bases to trimming and J lost 4 bases, with 12 bases between them. CDR3 length equals 14 residues. Germline V CDR1 and CDR2: SQVTM, ANQGSEA. DNA of the CDR3: TGCAGCGTTGAAGATGAGACACGCTTCTATGGCTACACCTTC. Protein product: CSVEDETRFYGYTF.

This clonotype has a handful of counts. The rearrangement joins TRBV19 to TRBJ1-5, with 9 bases lining up with TRBD1. There are 15 residues in the CDR3. Per the germline V gene, CDR1 is LNHDA and CDR2 is SQIVND (reference sequence). V lost 6 bases, J lost 5 bases, and 8 bases stayed unmatched. This CDR3 is CASSRDRAIDQPQHF. The CDR3 coding sequence is TGTGCCAGTAGCCGGGACAGGGCCATCGATCAGCCCCAGCATTTT.

The CDR3 spells CASSLEAGPYYEQYF. DNA of the CDR3: TGTGCCAGCAGCTTAGAAGCGGGACCCTACTACGAGCAGTACTTC. V usage is TRBV7-8 and J usage is TRBJ2-7; the match to TRBD2 covers 7 bases. Trimming removed 1 base from V and 3 bases from J; junction bases left unmatched: 6. The CDR3 spans 15 residues. Germline V lookup: CDR1 SGHVS, CDR2 FQNEAQ.

The chain has TRBV11-3 and TRBJ2-1, with a tentative D call TRBD2 (6 bases). V was clipped by 5 bases and J by 0 bases, with 17 bases between them. Germline CDR1 is SGHNT and CDR2 is YENEEA. This CDR3 comprises 17 residues. CDR3 residues: CASSPGLLMSSYNEQFF. The DNA of the CDR3 is TGTGCCAGCAGCCCGGGACTCTTAATGAGCTCCTACAATGAGCAGTTCTTC.

Ten or more counts support this clonotype. V is TRBV27 and J is TRBJ2-1; D possibly corresponds to TRBD1 (6 bases). The CDR3 consists of 14 residues. Deletions cut 2 bases from V and 7 bases from J, with 12 bases between. Germline CDR1 is MNHEY and CDR2 is SMNVEV (reference sequence). The CDR3 sequence is CASSLTGRWNEQFF. CDR3 DNA sequence: TGTGCCAGCAGTTTAACAGGGCGGTGGAATGAGCAGTTCTTC.

Points on this clonotype: The CDR3 does not end in the conserved phenylalanine or tryptophan, so this is likely a read error. The chain combines TRBV3-1 with TRBJ2-1; D not resolved. CDR3 length: 13 residues. V lost 3 bases to trimming and J lost 5 bases, with 8 bases between them. Per the germline V gene, CDR1 is LGHDT and CDR2 is YNNKEL (reference sequence). As DNA, the CDR3 is TGTGCCAGCAGCCACTTATACAACAATGAGCAGTTCTCC. Translating gives CASSHLYNNEQFS.

This clonotype was counted at least ten times. The chain recombines TRBV12-3 or TRBV12-4 with TRBJ2-7; 7 nucleotides align to TRBD1. The CDR3 extends over 14 amino acids. J gave up 4 bases and V 5 bases, and 8 bases lay outside the gene matches. This chain's CDR3 is CASSPPGQQYEQYF. The DNA of the CDR3 is TGTGCCAGCAGTCCCCCGGGACAGCAATACGAGCAGTACTTC.

The chain employs TRBV6-5 and TRBJ2-1, with TRBD2 as a possible D gene (6 bases). The germline V gene has CDR1 MNHEY and CDR2 SVGAGI. V lost 3 bases to trimming and J lost 6 bases, with 15 bases between them. The CDR3 spans 15 residues. CDR3 DNA: TGTGCCAGCAGTTATTCCAGACTAGTGGGCAATGAGCAGTTCTTC. It is translated as CASSYSRLVGNEQFF.

This clonotype was seen many times. The rearrangement links TRBV3-1 to TRBJ1-1; 10 bases line up with TRBD1. V lost 4 bases to trimming and J lost 5 bases; unmatched junction nucleotides: 7. This CDR3 is 15 amino acids long. The germline V gene encodes CDR1 LGHDT and CDR2 YNNKEL (reference sequence). The CDR3 DNA reads as TGTGCCAGCAGCCCGCAGGGACAGGGGAGTACTGAAGCTTTCTTT. Its protein product is CASSPQGQGSTEAFF.

The chain recombines TRBV2 with TRBJ2-1, with D possibly TRBD2 on 5 matching bases. The CDR3 totals 13 residues. Trimming shortened V by 6 bases and J by 12 bases, and 18 bases separated the two germline ends. Germline CDR1 SNHLY, CDR2 FYNNEI. CDR3 coding DNA: TGTGCCAGCAGCTCGGACTGGCCGGACCCGCAGTTCTTC. Amino acids: CASSSDWPDPQFF.

A few counts support this clonotype. The chain carries TRBV4-2 and TRBJ2-2, with unresolved D. The CDR3 extends over 13 amino acids. Trimming stripped 4 bases from V and 3 bases from J, with 6 bases between. Germline V gives CDR1 LGHNA, CDR2 YNFKEQ. The CDR3 nucleotides read TGTGCCAGCAGCCCCCGGGACACCGGGGAGCTGTTTTTT. It translates to CASSPRDTGELFF.

The chain links TRBV7-2 to TRBJ1-1; unclear D gene. V lost 5 bases, J lost 3 bases, and 16 bases lay in between. The CDR3 runs 15 residues. Per germline, CDR1 SGHTA and CDR2 FQGNSA. In DNA form, the CDR3 reads TGTACCAGCAGCCCTGATCTACACGGGGACACTGAAGCTTTCTTT. Protein: CTSSPDLHGDTEAFF.

The V and J genes are TRBV12-5 and TRBJ2-1, with D tentatively TRBD2 (5 bases). Germline CDR1 LGHNT, CDR2 FRNRAP. This CDR3 is built from 13 residues. With 0 bases removed from V and 7 bases from J, the gap between germline ends came to 7 bases. CDR3 nucleotides: TGTGCTAGTGGTTTGGTACGGACTAATGAGCAGTTCTTC. Translation: CASGLVRTNEQFF. The whole variable domain, remainder taken from reference TRBV12-5 and TRBJ2-1, is DARVTQTPRHKVTEMGQEVTMRCQPILGHNTVFWYRQTMMQGLELLAYFRNRAPLDDSGMPKDRFSAEMPDATLATLKIQPSEPRDSAVYFCASGLVRTNEQFFGPGTRLTVL.

As regards this clonotype: A clone one base away is much larger, so this may be a read error. Lacking the conserved final phenylalanine or tryptophan, this CDR3 likely reflects a read error. The chain carries TRBV6-2 or TRBV6-3 and TRBJ2-5, with 10 positions matching TRBD2. Germline-derived CDR1 and CDR2 are MNHEY and SVGEGT. V shed 5 bases, J shed 5 bases, and the junction held 11 bases outside the gene matches. The CDR3 length is 16 residues. The CDR3 bases are TGTGCCAGCAGTCATCCTAGCGGGAGTCGGCGGGAGACCCAGTACCTC. Amino acid sequence: CASSHPSGSRRETQYL.

This clonotype was seen at least ten times. The CDR3 region is CASSSASSGRGYEQFF. For the CDR3, the DNA is TGCGCCAGCAGCTCCGCTTCTAGCGGGAGGGGTTATGAGCAGTTCTTC. This chain joins TRBV5-1 and TRBJ2-1; 12 bases are shared with TRBD2. From germline, CDR1 is SGHRS and CDR2 YFSETQ. The CDR3 consists of 16 residues. V gave up 3 bases and J gave up 8 bases; unmatched junction bases: 9.

This clonotype appeared many times. The chain recombines TRBV5-1 with TRBJ2-1; 12 bases match TRBD2. Per germline, CDR1 SGHRS and CDR2 YFSETQ. V trimming: 7 bases; J trimming: 8 bases; junction bases outside the gene matches: 10. The CDR3 consists of 15 residues. The CDR3 here is CASLRTSGVGDEQFF. The CDR3 region has the DNA TGCGCCAGCCTCAGGACTAGCGGGGTTGGGGATGAGCAGTTCTTC.

This clonotype was counted ten times or more. This rearrangement joins TRBV29-1 to TRBJ1-2; no definite D call. Trimming removed 4 bases from V and 6 bases from J, with 6 bases in between. CDR3 length: 10 amino acids. Germline V lookup: CDR1 SQVTM, CDR2 ANQGSEA. The CDR3 loop is CSVGSDGYTF. CDR3 coding DNA: TGCAGCGTTGGCTCGGATGGCTACACCTTC.

This clonotype has a count of ten or more. This chain connects TRBV4-3 to TRBJ2-2; a weak D match, TRBD2 (6 bases). V dropped 6 bases and J dropped 5 bases, with 13 bases sitting between them. Germline-derived CDR1 and CDR2 are LGHNA and YSLEER. This CDR3 spans 14 amino acids. The CDR3 DNA sequence: TGCGCCAGCAGGAGGGGACTGGAGACCGGGGAGCTGTTTTTT. This codes for CASRRGLETGELFF.

The V call is TRBV18, the J call TRBJ2-5, with a possible D match to TRBD1 (5 bases). CDR1 and CDR2 (germline): KGHSH, LQKENI. The CDR3 is made up of 13 amino acids. V lost 4 bases to trimming and J lost 3 bases, with 9 bases between them. The CDR3 region is CASSRQIEETQYF. CDR3 coding DNA: TGTGCCAGCTCACGACAGATTGAAGAGACCCAGTACTTC.